In its sample, the clone carrying this T cell receptor beta chain was seen once. The CDR3 sequence is 13 residues long. Germline values: CDR1 SGHDN, CDR2 FVKESK. Trimming shortened V by 4 bases and J by 4 bases, and 8 bases separated the two germline ends. The sample belongs to a study of cytomegalovirus exposure and HLA in healthy donors. Repertoires were generated with immunoSEQ multiplex PCR, while TCRdb's copy carries only in-frame clones and drops some. This sample has 120,000 or so clones, with approximately 88% found just once. The sequenced sample was PBMCs. The source of this sequence is a man younger than 35 in good health and CMV-seronegative. The V and J genes are TRBV14 and TRBJ2-1; weak D call: TRBD1 (5 bases). This chain's CDR3 is CASSLTGYNEQFF. The DNA of the CDR3 is TGTGCCAGCAGCCTTACAGGATACAATGAGCAGTTCTTC. Full variable domain (missing parts from reference TRBV14 and TRBJ2-1): EAGVTQFPSHSVIEKGQTVTLRCDPISGHDNLYWYRRVMGKEIKFLLHFVKESKQDESGMPNNRFLAERTGGTYSTLKVQPAELEDSGVYFCASSLTGYNEQFFGPGTRLTVL.